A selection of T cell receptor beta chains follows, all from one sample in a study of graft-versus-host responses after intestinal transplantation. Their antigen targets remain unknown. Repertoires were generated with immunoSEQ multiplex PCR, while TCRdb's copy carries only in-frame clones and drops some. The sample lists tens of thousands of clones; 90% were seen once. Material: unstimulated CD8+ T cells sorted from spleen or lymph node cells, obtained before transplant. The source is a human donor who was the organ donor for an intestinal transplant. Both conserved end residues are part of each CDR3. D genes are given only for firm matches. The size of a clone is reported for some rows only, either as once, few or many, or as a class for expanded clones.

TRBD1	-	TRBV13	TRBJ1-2	TGTGCCAGCAGCTTAGGTACAGGGGGCGACGAGGGCTACACCTTC	CASSLGTGGDEGYTF
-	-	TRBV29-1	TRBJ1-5	TGCAGCGTTCCGAGGACAGCAACTTATAGCAATCAGCCCCAGCATTTT	CSVPRTATYSNQPQHF
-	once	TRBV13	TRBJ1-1	TGTGCCAGCAGCTTGGGGGGGGCGAACACTGAAGCTTTCTTT	CASSLGGANTEAFF
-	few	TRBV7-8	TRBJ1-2	TGTGCCAGCAGCCCCCCCACGACAGCTAACTATGGCTACACCTTC	CASSPPTTANYGYTF
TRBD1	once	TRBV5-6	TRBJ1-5	TGTGCCAGCAGCTTGGAACAGGGGGGGAATCAGCCCCAGCATTTT	CASSLEQGGNQPQHF
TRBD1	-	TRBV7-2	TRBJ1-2	TGTGCCAGCAGCCCGACAGGGTCGGCGGGGGGTTATGGCTACACCTTC	CASSPTGSAGGYGYTF
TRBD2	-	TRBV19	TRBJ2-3	TGTGCCAGTAGTAGTCCCCAGCGGGGGGCAGATACGCAGTATTTT	CASSSPQRGADTQYF
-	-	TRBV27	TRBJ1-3	TGTGCCAGCAGTTTGTCCGGGAGCTCTGGAAACACCATATATTTT	CASSLSGSSGNTIYF
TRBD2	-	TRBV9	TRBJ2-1	TGTGCCAGCAGCGCGACTAGCGGGGGGTGGCTGAGCAATGAGCAGTTCTTC	CASSATSGGWLSNEQFF
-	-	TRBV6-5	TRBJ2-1	TGTGCCAGCAGGGGGGGGCGGGGTAATGAGCAGTTCTTC	CASRGGRGNEQFF
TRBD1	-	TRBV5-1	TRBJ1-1	TGCGCCAGCAGCCCTCAGGGGGGTACGGTCACTGAAGCTTTCTTT	CASSPQGGTVTEAFF
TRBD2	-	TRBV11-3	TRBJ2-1	TGTGCCAGCAGCCAAAGCGGGGGGACCCCCTACAATGAGCAGTTCTTC	CASSQSGGTPYNEQFF
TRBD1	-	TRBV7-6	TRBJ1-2	TGTGCCAGCAGCTCTGGCCCCACCCCAGGGGGCGCGGGAGATGGCTACACCTTC	CASSSGPTPGGAGDGYTF
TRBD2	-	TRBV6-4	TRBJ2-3	TGTGCCAGCAGTGACTCGACTAGCGCAGATACGCAGTATTTT	CASSDSTSADTQYF
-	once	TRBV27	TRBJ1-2	TGTGCCAGCAGTATAGGGGTCAACTATGGCTACACCTTC	CASSIGVNYGYTF
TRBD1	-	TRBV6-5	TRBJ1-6	TGTGCCAGCAGCCCGGGACAGGGGTATTATTCACCCCTCCACTTT	CASSPGQGYYSPLHF
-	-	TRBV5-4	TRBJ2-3	TGTGCCAGCAGCCTGCTTGGGCGGGGATATGCTAGCACAGATACGCAGTATTTT	CASSLLGRGYASTDTQYF
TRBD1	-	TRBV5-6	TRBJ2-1	TGTGCCAGCAGCCCCGGGACAGGGCCCCGGGATGAGCAGTTCTTC	CASSPGTGPRDEQFF
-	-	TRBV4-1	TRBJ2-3	TGCGCCAGCAGCCAAGTTCCTCGCGGTAGCACAGATACGCAGTATTTT	CASSQVPRGSTDTQYF
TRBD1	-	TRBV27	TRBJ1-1	TGTGCCAGCGGAGGGACAGGGCTAAACACTGAAGCTTTCTTT	CASGGTGLNTEAFF
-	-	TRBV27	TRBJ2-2	TGTGCCAGCAAGGGACACCCGAACACCGGGGAGCTGTTTTTT	CASKGHPNTGELFF
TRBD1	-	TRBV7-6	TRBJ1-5	TGTGCCAGCAGCCGGGGACAGGGGGCTGCTCAGCCCCAGCATTTT	CASSRGQGAAQPQHF
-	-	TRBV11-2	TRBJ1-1	TGTGCCAGCAGCTTAGTTTCCGGGAACACTGAAGCTTTCTTT	CASSLVSGNTEAFF
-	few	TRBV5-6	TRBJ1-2	TGTGCCAGCAGTTATAGAGGGAGTCCCTATGGCTACACCTTC	CASSYRGSPYGYTF